This T cell receptor beta chain was observed in a study of blood T cells in healthy people across ages. This clonotype was picked up a small number of times. The CDR3 is 15 amino acids. Losses at the gene ends were 2 bases for V and 4 bases for J; bases not matched to a gene: 4. Germline CDR1 is DFQATT and CDR2 is SNEGSKA (reference sequence). A second PCR, run for roughly 6 to 11 cycles, used a sample-barcoded 5' primer plus a J-beta primer mix. MiXCR was run by TCRdb on the 5' RACE reads, yielding one entry per CDR3 protein. The sample yields more than 800,000 distinct CDR3 sequences, 45% seen once.

The origin of this receptor is a woman aged 60 to 75 in good health. The sample comprised blood. This chain connects TRBV20-1 to TRBJ2-1, with 11 bases lining up with TRBD2. The CDR3 sequence: CSARPLAGVYNEQFF. The CDR3 nucleotides are TGCAGTGCTAGACCACTAGCGGGGGTTTACAATGAGCAGTTCTTC.